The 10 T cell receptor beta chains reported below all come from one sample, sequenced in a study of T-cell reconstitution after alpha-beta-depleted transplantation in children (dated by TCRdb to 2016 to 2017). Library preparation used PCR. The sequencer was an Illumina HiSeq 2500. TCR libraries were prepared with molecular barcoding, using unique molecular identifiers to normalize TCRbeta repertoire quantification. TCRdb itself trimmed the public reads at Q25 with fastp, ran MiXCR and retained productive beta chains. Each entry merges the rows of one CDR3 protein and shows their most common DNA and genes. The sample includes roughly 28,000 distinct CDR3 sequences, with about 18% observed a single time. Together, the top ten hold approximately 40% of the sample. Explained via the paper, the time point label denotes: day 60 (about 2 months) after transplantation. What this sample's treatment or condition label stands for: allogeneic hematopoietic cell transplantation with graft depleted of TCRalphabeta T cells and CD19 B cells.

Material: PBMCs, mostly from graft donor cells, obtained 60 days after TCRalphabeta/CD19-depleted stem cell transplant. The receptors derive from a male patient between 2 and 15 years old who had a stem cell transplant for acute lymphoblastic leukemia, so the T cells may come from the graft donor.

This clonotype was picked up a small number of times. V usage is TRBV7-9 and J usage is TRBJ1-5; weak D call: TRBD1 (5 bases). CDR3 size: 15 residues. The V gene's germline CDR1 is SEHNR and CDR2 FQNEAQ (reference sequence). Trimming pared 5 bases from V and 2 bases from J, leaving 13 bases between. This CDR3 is CASSPGGAGNQPQHF. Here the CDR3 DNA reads TGTGCCAGCAGCCCGGGCGGGGCAGGCAATCAGCCCCAGCATTTT.

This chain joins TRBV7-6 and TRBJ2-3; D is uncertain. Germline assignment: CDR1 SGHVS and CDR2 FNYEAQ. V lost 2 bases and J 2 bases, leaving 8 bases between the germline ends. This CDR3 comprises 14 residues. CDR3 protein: CASSLSRITDTQYF. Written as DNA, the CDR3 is TGTGCCAGCAGCTTATCCCGGATCACAGATACGCAGTATTTT.

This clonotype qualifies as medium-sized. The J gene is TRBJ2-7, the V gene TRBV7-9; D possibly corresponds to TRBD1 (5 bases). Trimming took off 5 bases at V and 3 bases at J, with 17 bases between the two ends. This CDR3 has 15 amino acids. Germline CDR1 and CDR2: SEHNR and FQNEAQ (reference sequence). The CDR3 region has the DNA TGTGCCAGCAGCCCACTTGTGGCAGGGAACTACGAGCAGTACTTC. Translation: CASSPLVAGNYEQYF. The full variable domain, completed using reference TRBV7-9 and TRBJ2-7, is DTGVSQNPRHKITKRGQNVTFRCDPISEHNRLYWYRQTLGQGPEFLTYFQNEAQLEKSRLLSDRFSAERPKGSFSTLEIQRTEQGDSAMYLCASSPLVAGNYEQYFGPGTRLTVT.

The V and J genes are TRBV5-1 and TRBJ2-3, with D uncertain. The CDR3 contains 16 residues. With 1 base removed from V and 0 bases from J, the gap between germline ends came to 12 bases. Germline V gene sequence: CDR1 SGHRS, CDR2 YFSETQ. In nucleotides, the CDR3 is TGCGCCAGCAGCTTGATGTGGCATGATAGCACAGATACGCAGTATTTT. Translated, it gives CASSLMWHDSTDTQYF.

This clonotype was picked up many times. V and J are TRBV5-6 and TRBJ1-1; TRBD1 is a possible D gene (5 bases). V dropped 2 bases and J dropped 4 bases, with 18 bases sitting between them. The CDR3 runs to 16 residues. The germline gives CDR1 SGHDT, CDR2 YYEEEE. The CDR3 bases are TGTGCCAGCAGCTTTTGGGACCGCGGCTGGGGCACTGAAGCTTTCTTT. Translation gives CASSFWDRGWGTEAFF.

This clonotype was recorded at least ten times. The CDR3 is CATSDWTGTSVHEQFF. CDR3 sequence (DNA): TGTGCCACCAGTGATTGGACCGGGACTAGCGTCCATGAGCAGTTCTTC. V and J are TRBV24-1 and TRBJ2-1; TRBD2 matches 10 bases. There are 16 residues in the CDR3. The V gene's germline CDR1 is KGHDR and CDR2 SFDVKD. The V segment lost 2 bases and the J segment 8 bases; nucleotides outside the gene matches: 8.

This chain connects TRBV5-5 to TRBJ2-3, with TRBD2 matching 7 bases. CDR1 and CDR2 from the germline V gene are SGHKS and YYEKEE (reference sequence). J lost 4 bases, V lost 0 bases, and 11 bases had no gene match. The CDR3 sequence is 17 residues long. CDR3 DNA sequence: TGTGCCAGCAGCTTGGCTGGGCGGGAGTATGTCCCAGATACGCAGTATTTT. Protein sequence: CASSLAGREYVPDTQYF.

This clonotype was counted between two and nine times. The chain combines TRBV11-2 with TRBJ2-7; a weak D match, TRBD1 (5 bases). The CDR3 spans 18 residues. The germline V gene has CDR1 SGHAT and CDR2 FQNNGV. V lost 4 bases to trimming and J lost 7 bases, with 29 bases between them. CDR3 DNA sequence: TGTGCCAGCAGCTCCCTTCCGGTTATAGCAGACAGCCCAAGGGAGCAGTACTTC. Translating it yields CASSSLPVIADSPREQYF.

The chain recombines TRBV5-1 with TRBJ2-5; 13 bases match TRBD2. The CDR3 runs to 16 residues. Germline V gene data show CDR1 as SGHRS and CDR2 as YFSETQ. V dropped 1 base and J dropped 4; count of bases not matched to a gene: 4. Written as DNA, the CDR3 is TGCGCCAGCAGCTTGATGGGACTAGCGGGGTCAGAGACCCAGTACTTC. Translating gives CASSLMGLAGSETQYF.

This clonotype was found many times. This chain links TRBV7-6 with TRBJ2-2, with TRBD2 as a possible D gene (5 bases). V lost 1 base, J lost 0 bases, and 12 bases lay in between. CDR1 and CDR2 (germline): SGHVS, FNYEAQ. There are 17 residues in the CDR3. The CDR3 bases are TGTGCCAGCAGCTTAGAACTTCCCGGGACGAACACCGGGGAGCTGTTTTTT. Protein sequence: CASSLELPGTNTGELFF. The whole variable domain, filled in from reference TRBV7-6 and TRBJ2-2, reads GAGVSQSPRYKVTKRGQDVALRCDPISGHVSLYWYRQALGQGPEFLTYFNYEAQQDKSGLPNDRFSAERPEGSISTLTIQRTEQRDSAMYRCASSLELPGTNTGELFFGEGSRLTVL.